The T cell receptor (beta chain) described here comes from a study of T cell changes during pregnancy in multiple sclerosis. The protocol was immunoSEQ multiplex PCR, while the TCRdb copy is restricted to in-frame clones and leaves out a portion. The sample carries about 55,000 clones, approximately 94% recorded once. The CDR3 is 14 amino acids. In germline, CDR1 is SGDLS, CDR2 YYNGEE. The V segment lost 0 bases and the J segment 12 bases; nucleotides outside the gene matches: 3. The TCR was taken from a female donor with multiple sclerosis, enrolled in a pregnancy study. This specimen was CD8+ T cells from peripheral blood mononuclear cells, taken after pregnancy. This chain connects TRBV9 to TRBJ2-5; TRBD2 agrees at 15 bases. CDR3 in amino acids: CASSVGRTSGGEYF. In nucleotides, the CDR3 is TGTGCCAGCAGCGTAGGGAGGACTAGCGGGGGGGAGTACTTC.